This T cell receptor beta chain was observed in a study of CD8+ T cells in alopecia areata. Remarks on this clone: As yet, its antigen is unknown.

Following extraction, RNA underwent reverse transcription to cDNA, which served as the sequencing template. The table came from immunoSEQ multiplex PCR; TCRdb's copy has only in-frame clones and leaves some out. The repertoire holds 100,000 to 120,000 clones, with roughly 60% as singletons. Findings of the study overall: In scalp samples, resident alphabeta T cells of normal skin are also sequenced.

Material: CD8+ T cells sorted from blood. The sequence was collected from a human donor in good health.

In DNA form, the CDR3 reads TGTGCCAGCAGCTACGGGAGTACCTACGAGCAGTACTTC. Encoded protein: CASSYGSTYEQYF. The V call is TRBV7-9, the J call TRBJ2-7; a weak D match, TRBD2 (6 bases). The ends were cut back, 4 bases at V and 2 bases at J, with 9 bases in the middle. The CDR3 is 13 residues long. Germline CDR1 is SEHNR and CDR2 is FQNEAQ (reference sequence). The variable domain in full, with the rest retrieved from reference TRBV7-9 and TRBJ2-7, is DTGVSQNPRHKITKRGQNVTFRCDPISEHNRLYWYRQTLGQGPEFLTYFQNEAQLEKSRLLSDRFSAERPKGSFSTLEIQRTEQGDSAMYLCASSYGSTYEQYFGPGTRLTVT.